The next 30 T cell receptor beta chains were all read from a single sample in a study of CD8 T cells in ankylosing spondylitis. General study points: Ankylosing spondylitis blood seemed to carry a telltale TCR beta motif made of eight highly homologous variants.

Their cognate antigens are unknown. TCRdb redid the calling of the 5' RACE reads with MiXCR, one entry per CDR3 protein. The sample lists 700,000 to 1,000,000 distinct CDR3 sequences, around 11% seen once, with 0.51% in the top ten. The sequencing input was blood, either unsorted or a sorted T cell fraction (not recorded which). Receptor source: a male donor with ankylosing spondylitis.

The rearrangement joins TRBV20-1 to TRBJ2-1; D remains ambiguous. V lost 4 bases to trimming and J lost 14 bases, with 21 bases between them. The CDR3 is 13 residues long. The germline V gene has CDR1 DFQATT and CDR2 SNEGSKA (reference sequence). The CDR3 is CSATYHETPIEFF. As DNA, the CDR3 is TGCAGTGCTACCTATCATGAGACTCCAATCGAGTTCTTC.

This clonotype was observed a handful of times. The V gene is TRBV28, the J gene TRBJ2-7; D possibly matches TRBD1 or TRBD2 (5 bases each). V dropped 3 bases and J dropped 3 bases, with 15 bases sitting between them. This CDR3 is built from 15 residues. The germline V gene encodes CDR1 MDHEN and CDR2 SYDVKM. CDR3: CASSFPPRGVYEQYF. CDR3 sequence (DNA): TGTGCCAGCAGTTTCCCCCCCAGAGGGGTCTACGAGCAGTACTTC. The full variable domain, rest sourced from reference TRBV28 and TRBJ2-7, is DVKVTQSSRYLVKRTGEKVFLECVQDMDHENMFWYRQDPGLGLRLIYFSYDVKMKEKGDIPEGYSVSREKKERFSLILESASTNQTSMYLCASSFPPRGVYEQYFGPGTRLTVT.

This clonotype was counted only a few times. The chain links TRBV20-1 to TRBJ2-3; D possibly matches TRBD1 or TRBD2 (6 bases each). Germline values: CDR1 DFQATT, CDR2 SNEGSKA (reference sequence). This CDR3 has 13 amino acids. Deletions cut 3 bases from V and 9 bases from J, with 16 bases between. The CDR3 protein is CSASWGAFKTQYF. The CDR3, as DNA: TGCAGTGCTAGTTGGGGGGCGTTTAAGACGCAGTATTTT.

J is TRBJ2-3 and V is TRBV6-1, with D maybe TRBD1 (6 bases). This CDR3 spans 15 amino acids. The ends were cut back, 6 bases at V and 4 bases at J, with 17 bases in the middle. Germline V gives CDR1 MNHNS, CDR2 SASEGT. Here the CDR3 reads CASSKGQAGADTQYF. Here the CDR3 DNA reads TGTGCCAGCAGCAAGGGACAAGCAGGCGCAGATACGCAGTATTTT.

This chain uses TRBV5-1 with TRBJ2-2; D possibly corresponds to TRBD2 (6 bases). The germline V gene encodes CDR1 SGHRS and CDR2 YFSETQ. This CDR3 has 15 amino acids. V was clipped by 3 bases and J by 3 bases, with 12 bases between them. CDR3 nucleotides: TGCGCCAGCAGCTCCCAATGGGGGGACACCGGGGAGCTGTTTTTT. Protein sequence: CASSSQWGDTGELFF.

This clonotype showed up just a few times. The chain recombines TRBV9 with TRBJ1-2; no definite D call. With 4 bases removed from V and 4 bases from J, the gap between germline ends came to 11 bases. The CDR3 consists of 13 residues. Germline V gives CDR1 SGDLS, CDR2 YYNGEE. The DNA for the CDR3 is TGTGCCAGCAGCACCCAATTGGGCTATGGCTACACCTTC. Translating gives CASSTQLGYGYTF.

This clonotype came up a few times. This rearrangement joins TRBV14 to TRBJ2-7, with a weak D call TRBD1 (6 bases). This CDR3 region has 13 residues. Trimming pared 2 bases from V and 6 bases from J, leaving 11 bases between. CDR1 and CDR2 (germline): SGHDN, FVKESK. The CDR3 is CASSQSSTGEQYF. The DNA of the CDR3 is TGTGCCAGCAGCCAATCCTCGACAGGCGAGCAGTACTTC.

The chain employs TRBV5-1 and TRBJ1-3; D unclear. V lost 9 bases to trimming and J lost 2 bases, with 15 bases between them. Looked up from germline, CDR1 is SGHRS and CDR2 is YFSETQ. The CDR3 totals 14 residues. The CDR3 loop reads CATRKSLTGNTIYF. The CDR3 coding sequence is TGCGCCACCCGGAAATCTCTTACTGGAAACACCATATATTTT.

This clonotype was counted between two and nine times. The chain links TRBV15 to TRBJ1-2, with 8 bases aligning to TRBD1. In germline, CDR1 is LNHNV, CDR2 YYDKDF (reference sequence). This CDR3 region has 16 residues. V shed 1 base, J shed 4 bases, and the junction held 8 bases outside the gene matches. The CDR3 bases are TGTGCCACCAGCAGAGGTGGGACAGGAGTTCTCTATGGCTACACCTTC. Its protein is CATSRGGTGVLYGYTF.

Only a few counts were recorded for this clonotype. This sequence joins TRBV5-6 and TRBJ1-1, with D possibly matching TRBD1 (6 bases). The V and J ends lost 1 base and 5 bases respectively, with 18 bases between them. This CDR3 region has 16 residues. The germline gives CDR1 SGHDT, CDR2 YYEEEE. CDR3 DNA: TGTGCCAGCAGCTTGAGCAGGGGCCATTTAATGACTGAAGCTTTCTTT. This sequence encodes CASSLSRGHLMTEAFF.

This clonotype was counted ten times or more. This rearrangement joins TRBV4-2 to TRBJ2-7, with 9 bases that match TRBD2. The CDR3 has 16 residues. V lost 1 base to trimming and J lost 6 bases; unmatched junction nucleotides: 10. Germline CDR1 reads LGHNA; CDR2 reads YNFKEQ. The CDR3 loop is CASSQAVTAGGGEQYF. Here the CDR3 DNA reads TGTGCCAGCAGCCAAGCCGTTACGGCGGGAGGGGGCGAGCAGTACTTC.

The chain is built from TRBV20-1 and TRBJ1-2, with 8 bases matching TRBD1. The V gene's germline CDR1 is DFQATT and CDR2 SNEGSKA (reference sequence). With V trimmed by 3 bases and J by 8 bases, 8 bases remained unmatched. This CDR3 is built from 13 residues. The CDR3 sequence is CSASSRGQFGYTF. CDR3 coding DNA: TGCAGTGCTAGCTCCAGGGGGCAGTTCGGCTACACCTTC.

The chain employs TRBV4-1 and TRBJ1-2; no clear D gene. Between the trimmed V and J ends, which lost 2 bases and 3 bases, there was a span of 13 bases. Germline V gives CDR1 MGHRA, CDR2 YSYEKL. CDR3 length: 15 amino acids. CDR3 amino acids: CASSQLSRADYGYTF. The DNA for the CDR3 is TGCGCCAGCAGCCAATTGAGCCGGGCAGACTATGGCTACACCTTC.

V and J are TRBV6-1 and TRBJ2-1, with TRBD1 as a possible D gene (6 bases). This CDR3 has 14 residues. Germline CDR1 MNHNS, CDR2 SASEGT. V was clipped by 6 bases and J by 0 bases, with 9 bases between them. DNA of the CDR3: TGTGCCAGCAGCGGACAGTTCTCCTACAATGAGCAGTTCTTC. It translates to CASSGQFSYNEQFF.

The chain carries TRBV20-1 and TRBJ2-7; D is perhaps TRBD2 (6 bases). Trimming took 2 bases from V and 2 from J, leaving 19 bases between them. CDR1 is DFQATT and CDR2 is SNEGSKA in the germline V gene (reference sequence). The CDR3 covers 16 residues. The chain's CDR3 is CSARSPWGVQAYEQYF. For the CDR3, the DNA is TGCAGTGCTAGATCCCCCTGGGGGGTCCAAGCCTACGAGCAGTACTTC.

CDR3 sequence: CASSQRDGQNTEAFF. CDR3 nucleotide sequence: TGCGCCAGCAGCCAAAGGGACGGACAGAACACTGAAGCTTTCTTT. The chain recombines TRBV5-1 with TRBJ1-1; D might be TRBD1 (5 bases). This CDR3 comprises 15 residues. V was trimmed by 4 bases and J by 1 base, leaving 14 bases between them. Germline CDR1 and CDR2: SGHRS and YFSETQ.

This clonotype appeared a few times. The chain employs TRBV5-5 and TRBJ1-1, with D maybe TRBD1 (5 bases). Trimming took 5 bases from V and 0 from J, leaving 17 bases between them. From germline, CDR1 is SGHKS and CDR2 YYEKEE (reference sequence). This CDR3 comprises 16 residues. CDR3 amino acids: CASSPTTDTLNTEAFF. CDR3 bases: TGTGCCAGCAGTCCCACCACGGACACTCTGAACACTGAAGCTTTCTTT.

This chain uses TRBV12-3 or TRBV12-4 with TRBJ2-1; the D is unclear. This CDR3 is 12 amino acids long. Trimming pared 4 bases from V and 9 bases from J, leaving 10 bases between. CDR3 in DNA: TGTGCCAGCAGTTCCGACAAATCTGAGCAGTTCTTC. Translating gives CASSSDKSEQFF.

This clonotype was picked up a small number of times. This chain links TRBV20-1 with TRBJ2-7; D unclear. The CDR3 is 11 amino acids. Germline CDR1 DFQATT, CDR2 SNEGSKA (reference sequence). V lost 6 bases to trimming and J lost 3 bases, with 9 bases between them. DNA for the CDR3: TGCAGTGCGAGGATCTACTACGAGCAGTACTTC. Translation: CSARIYYEQYF.

This clonotype was observed a handful of times. V gene TRBV12-5 combines with J gene TRBJ2-5, with TRBD2 as a possible D gene (5 bases). This CDR3 comprises 12 residues. Between the trimmed V and J ends, which lost 7 bases and 5 bases, there was a span of 11 bases. The germline gives CDR1 LGHNT, CDR2 FRNRAP. The CDR3, as DNA: TGTGCTAGTGCCCACCCGGGGGAGACCCAGTACTTC. As protein: CASAHPGETQYF.

The chain links TRBV2 to TRBJ2-1, with D uncertain. V shed 4 bases and J shed 2 bases, with 6 bases lying between them. Germline V gene data show CDR1 as SNHLY and CDR2 as FYNNEI. There are 13 residues in the CDR3. The CDR3 is CASSGITYNEQFF. Written as DNA, the CDR3 is TGTGCCAGCAGTGGTATTACCTACAATGAGCAGTTCTTC.

In regard to this clonotype: This may come from a read error, since a much larger clone is one base off. CDR3 nucleotide sequence: TGCCGTGCTTTAGGCGGCGACACAGATACGCAGTATTTT. It is translated as CRALGGDTDTQYF. V gene TRBV20-1 combines with J gene TRBJ2-3; no definite D call. Germline V gene sequence: CDR1 DFQATT, CDR2 SNEGSKA (reference sequence). The CDR3 runs 13 residues.

In its sample, this clonotype was seen a few times. The chain employs TRBV7-9 and TRBJ2-1, with D possibly TRBD2 on 6 matching bases. Germline V gene data show CDR1 as SEHNR and CDR2 as FQNEAQ (reference sequence). Trimming took off 5 bases at V and 7 bases at J, with 15 bases between the two ends. The CDR3 has 14 residues. CDR3: CASSQILEGNEQFF. CDR3 bases: TGTGCCAGCAGCCAAATTTTGGAGGGAAATGAGCAGTTCTTC.

The chain employs TRBV5-6 and TRBJ2-3; D is uncertain. The CDR3 sequence is 15 residues long. Trimming shortened V by 9 bases and J by 0 bases, and 17 bases separated the two germline ends. Germline CDR1 SGHDT, CDR2 YYEEEE. As DNA, the CDR3 is TGTGCCATCGGCCCCTGGCACCTGAGCACAGATACGCAGTATTTT. Translating it yields CAIGPWHLSTDTQYF.

This clonotype was picked up many times. J is TRBJ2-1 and V is TRBV18; D may be TRBD1 (6 bases). Germline assignment: CDR1 KGHSH and CDR2 LQKENI. The ends were cut back, 3 bases at V and 2 bases at J, with 11 bases in the middle. This CDR3 has 15 amino acids. CDR3 region: CASSPTGSPYNEQFF. DNA of the CDR3: TGTGCCAGCTCACCCACAGGGTCCCCCTACAATGAGCAGTTCTTC.

The J gene is TRBJ2-3, the V gene TRBV24-1; 9 nucleotides agree with TRBD1. The CDR3 spans 16 residues. Germline CDR1 and CDR2: KGHDR and SFDVKD. The V gene end was trimmed by 3 bases and the J gene end by 0 bases; junction bases not matched to a gene: 3. CDR3 DNA: TGTGCCACCAGTGATCCCGGGACAGGGAGCACAGATACGCAGTATTTT. Protein product: CATSDPGTGSTDTQYF.

This clonotype has only a few counts. The V and J genes are TRBV4-3 and TRBJ1-1; D remains ambiguous. The CDR3 has 15 amino acids. Germline V lookup: CDR1 LGHNA, CDR2 YSLEER. The V and J ends lost 0 bases and 3 bases respectively, with 11 bases between them. CDR3: CASSQDQSPDTEAFF. CDR3 bases: TGCGCCAGCAGCCAAGATCAAAGCCCTGACACTGAAGCTTTCTTT.

CDR3 nucleotides: TGCGCCAGCGGACCTAGCGGCCGAATTGAGACCCAGTACTTC. Residues: CASGPSGRIETQYF. The genes are TRBV5-1 and TRBJ2-5; 7 nucleotides line up with TRBD2. The CDR3 totals 14 residues. J gave up 5 bases and V 7 bases, and 11 bases lay outside the gene matches. From germline, CDR1 is SGHRS and CDR2 YFSETQ.

In its sample, this clonotype was seen many times. The gene calls are TRBV20-1 and TRBJ2-5, with TRBD1 as a possible D gene (6 bases). The germline V gene encodes CDR1 DFQATT and CDR2 SNEGSKA (reference sequence). V shed 5 bases and J shed 4 bases, with 8 bases lying between them. The CDR3 has 11 residues. The CDR3 protein is CSAWGRETQYF. CDR3 DNA sequence: TGCAGTGCTTGGGGGCGAGAGACCCAGTACTTC.

V gene TRBV20-1 combines with J gene TRBJ1-5; D is possibly TRBD1 (5 bases). CDR1 and CDR2 from the germline V gene are DFQATT and SNEGSKA (reference sequence). Trimming cost V 0 bases and J 3 bases, with 9 bases left between them. This CDR3 is built from 14 residues. The CDR3 nucleotides are TGCAGTGCTAGAGATCCAGGGTCCAATCAGCCCCAGCATTTT. Protein product: CSARDPGSNQPQHF.